These 21 T cell receptor beta chains were all obtained from the same sample, sequenced in a study of blood T cell repertoires in COVID-19. The repertoire was sequenced with immunoSEQ multiplex PCR; TCRdb's copy has only in-frame clones and lacks some. Of over 85,000 clones listed, 86% are singletons. The material sequenced was peripheral blood. These receptors were taken from an elderly woman with acute or convalescent COVID-19.

This clone was detected only once. This sequence joins TRBV9 and TRBJ1-2; the D is unclear. Trimming pared 4 bases from V and 6 bases from J, leaving 13 bases between. Germline V lookup: CDR1 SGDLS, CDR2 YYNGEE. This CDR3 region has 13 residues. The CDR3 here is CASSREERDGYTF. The CDR3 DNA reads TGTGCCAGCAGCCGAGAAGAGAGGGATGGCTACACCTTC.

The V call is TRBV2, the J call TRBJ1-1; 7 bases map to TRBD1. CDR1 SNHLY and CDR2 FYNNEI come from the germline V gene. Germline trimming cut 3 bases from V and 4 bases from J; bases unmatched to any gene: 2. This CDR3 is built from 13 residues. The CDR3 DNA is TGTGCCAGCAGTGACGAGGGGGCCACTGAAGCTTTCTTT. Translated: CASSDEGATEAFF.

This chain joins TRBV2 and TRBJ2-7, with D perhaps matching TRBD1 (7 bases). The CDR3 covers 15 residues. The V end lost 1 base, the J end lost 0 bases, and 10 bases lay between the germline ends. In germline, CDR1 is SNHLY, CDR2 FYNNEI. The CDR3 loop is CASSEGGDSSYEQYF. Written as DNA, the CDR3 is TGTGCCAGCAGTGAAGGGGGGGACAGCTCCTACGAGCAGTACTTC. Complete variable domain (other parts from reference TRBV2 and TRBJ2-7): EPEVTQTPSHQVTQMGQEVILRCVPISNHLYFYWYRQILGQKVEFLVSFYNNEISEKSEIFDDQFSVERPDGSNFTLKIRSTKLEDSAMYFCASSEGGDSSYEQYFGPGTRLTVT.

The V gene is TRBV27, the J gene TRBJ1-2; 9 nucleotides match TRBD1. The germline V gene encodes CDR1 MNHEY and CDR2 SMNVEV (reference sequence). This CDR3 has 16 amino acids. V shed 4 bases, J shed 2 bases, and the junction held 8 bases outside the gene matches. CDR3 protein: CASSYSDRGQNYGYTF. CDR3 DNA: TGTGCCAGCAGTTATTCGGACAGGGGTCAGAACTATGGCTACACCTTC.

The chain is built from TRBV7-6 and TRBJ2-3; possible D gene TRBD1, 5 bases. This CDR3 contains 16 residues. Germline loops: CDR1 SGHVS, CDR2 FNYEAQ. V gave up 0 bases and J gave up 5 bases, with 15 bases separating them. CDR3 DNA: TGTGCCAGCAGCTTAGCGTGGAGACAGAGTGTAGATACGCAGTATTTT. It specifies CASSLAWRQSVDTQYF.

J is TRBJ2-1 and V is TRBV5-8; D perhaps matches TRBD1 (6 bases). The CDR3 loop spans 15 amino acids. V was shortened by 2 bases and J by 5 bases, with 14 bases between the two germline ends. The germline V gene has CDR1 SGHTS and CDR2 YDEGEE. The CDR3 DNA sequence: TGTGCCAGCAGCTTACAGGGTTCACGTCACAATGAGCAGTTCTTC. This translates into CASSLQGSRHNEQFF.

The chain is built from TRBV6-5 and TRBJ2-7; maybe TRBD1 (6 bases). Between the trimmed V and J ends, which lost 0 bases and 0 bases, there was a span of 6 bases. The CDR3 extends over 14 amino acids. Germline loops: CDR1 MNHEY, CDR2 SVGAGI. CDR3 nucleotides: TGTGCCAGCAGTTACTCGGACAGCTCCTACGAGCAGTACTTC. This sequence encodes CASSYSDSSYEQYF.

The gene calls are TRBV28 and TRBJ1-1; D is unresolved. Looked up from germline, CDR1 is MDHEN and CDR2 is SYDVKM. Trimming removed 4 bases at V and 1 base at J, with 10 bases between. The CDR3 consists of 14 residues. CDR3 region: CASSSGRGNTEAFF. The CDR3 DNA is TGTGCCAGCAGTTCCGGAAGAGGGAACACTGAAGCTTTCTTT.

The genes are TRBV7-2 and TRBJ2-5, with TRBD1 matching 7 bases. V shed 1 base, J shed 5 bases, and the junction held 10 bases outside the gene matches. This CDR3 spans 16 amino acids. Germline CDR1 reads SGHTA; CDR2 reads FQGNSA. CDR3 coding DNA: TGTGCCAGCAGCTTAGGAGGTGTAGGGGGCGGGGAGACCCAGTACTTC. It codes for CASSLGGVGGGETQYF. Looking up the rest from reference TRBV7-2 and TRBJ2-5 gives the full variable domain: GAGVSQSPSNKVTEKGKDVELRCDPISGHTALYWYRQSLGQGLEFLIYFQGNSAPDKSGLPSDRFSAERTGGSVSTLTIQRTQQEDSAVYLCASSLGGVGGGETQYFGPGTRLLVL.

The V and J genes are TRBV18 and TRBJ1-2, with a tentative D call TRBD1 (5 bases). V was trimmed by 3 bases and J by 4 bases, leaving 21 bases between them. The CDR3 loop spans 17 amino acids. Germline V gene sequence: CDR1 KGHSH, CDR2 LQKENI. The CDR3 is CASSPVVDSPPGYGYTF. CDR3 nucleotides: TGTGCCAGCTCACCGGTCGTAGACAGTCCCCCGGGCTATGGCTACACCTTC.

V is TRBV12-3 or TRBV12-4 and J is TRBJ2-7; D is possibly TRBD2 (5 bases). Trimming removed 7 bases at V and 4 bases at J, with 11 bases between. The length of the CDR3 is 12 residues. The CDR3 DNA reads as TGTGCCAGCACCTACGGGGAGTACGAGCAGTACTTC. It specifies CASTYGEYEQYF.

The chain recombines TRBV7-9 with TRBJ1-1; 9 bases agree with TRBD1. Losses at the gene ends were 4 bases for V and 3 bases for J; bases not matched to a gene: 12. Germline CDR1 reads SEHNR; CDR2 reads FQNEAQ (reference sequence). The CDR3 is 17 residues long. The DNA of the CDR3 is TGTGCCAGCAGCTCATTCACAGGGGGCCGGGTTGACACTGAAGCTTTCTTT. This translates into CASSSFTGGRVDTEAFF.

This clone occurred once. This rearrangement joins TRBV11-3 to TRBJ2-7, with D maybe TRBD1 (5 bases). The germline gives CDR1 SGHNT, CDR2 YENEEA. CDR3 length: 15 amino acids. V was pared by 1 base and J by 2 bases, with 12 bases between. DNA for the CDR3: TGTGCCAGCAGCTTAGCAGGGCAACAAACCTACGAGCAGTACTTC. It encodes CASSLAGQQTYEQYF.

The chain recombines TRBV7-8 with TRBJ1-3, with TRBD1 matching 9 bases. Per germline, CDR1 SGHVS and CDR2 FQNEAQ. The J segment lost 1 base and the V segment lost 5 bases, leaving 9 bases of the junction unmatched. This CDR3 is built from 17 residues. The CDR3 protein is CASSPPGQGVSGNTIYF. For the CDR3, the DNA is TGTGCCAGCAGCCCCCCGGGACAGGGAGTATCTGGAAACACCATATATTTT.

The rearrangement joins TRBV29-1 to TRBJ1-4; 10 positions match TRBD1. Unmatched junction bases numbered 3, after V lost 6 bases and J lost 5 bases. Germline-derived CDR1 and CDR2 are SQVTM and ANQGSEA. The CDR3 has 13 residues. The CDR3 protein is CSVEGQGNEKLFF. The CDR3 DNA sequence: TGCAGCGTGGAGGGACAGGGGAATGAAAAACTGTTTTTT.

Turning to this clone: A single base is all that separates this from a far larger clone, so a read error is likely. This chain joins TRBV2 and TRBJ2-7; D perhaps matches TRBD1 (6 bases). The V gene's germline CDR1 is SNHLY and CDR2 FYNNEI. CDR3 length: 13 amino acids. Trimming removed 11 bases from V and 0 bases from J, with 14 bases in between. This CDR3 reads CAYEDRTSYEQYF. DNA for the CDR3: TGTGCCTACGAGGACAGAACCTCCTACGAGCAGTACTTC.

The rearrangement uses TRBV7-2 and TRBJ2-3; no firm D call. The CDR3 covers 14 residues. Per the germline V gene, CDR1 is SGHTA and CDR2 is FQGNSA. The ends were cut back, 3 bases at V and 2 bases at J, with 9 bases in the middle. The CDR3 sequence: CASSFVLYTDTQYF. The CDR3, as DNA: TGTGCCAGCAGCTTCGTCCTGTACACAGATACGCAGTATTTT.

J is TRBJ2-1 and V is TRBV20-1; D is possibly TRBD2 (6 bases). This CDR3 is 14 amino acids long. With 3 bases removed from V and 4 bases from J, the gap between germline ends came to 13 bases. CDR1 is DFQATT and CDR2 is SNEGSKA in the germline V gene (reference sequence). The chain's CDR3 is CSASKLAGYNEQFF. CDR3 DNA: TGCAGTGCTAGTAAACTAGCAGGGTACAATGAGCAGTTCTTC.

This clone was observed once. The chain uses TRBV6-6 and TRBJ1-2; 11 bases match TRBD1. Unmatched junction bases numbered 3, after V lost 6 bases and J lost 6 bases. Germline values: CDR1 MNHNY, CDR2 SVGAGI (reference sequence). The CDR3 has 13 amino acids. The CDR3 spells CASRMDRGHGYTF. The CDR3 coding sequence is TGTGCCAGCAGAATGGACAGGGGGCATGGCTACACCTTC.

The chain has TRBV18 and TRBJ2-1; 11 bases map to TRBD2. The V and J ends lost 3 bases and 8 bases, in that order; junction bases with no gene match: 6. Germline CDR1 is KGHSH and CDR2 is LQKENI. This CDR3 is built from 15 residues. CDR3 sequence reads: CASSPSSGGAYEQFF. CDR3 DNA: TGTGCCAGCTCACCGAGTAGCGGGGGGGCCTATGAGCAGTTCTTC.

This chain uses TRBV3-1 (or the pseudogene TRBV3-2) with TRBJ2-2, with D possibly matching TRBD1 (6 bases). Trimming pared 7 bases from V and 6 bases from J, leaving 15 bases between. The germline gives CDR1 LGHDT, CDR2 YNNKEL (reference sequence). This CDR3 comprises 14 residues. This CDR3 reads CASKSGAGAGELFF. Here the CDR3 DNA reads TGTGCCAGCAAGTCAGGGGCAGGGGCCGGGGAGCTGTTTTTT.